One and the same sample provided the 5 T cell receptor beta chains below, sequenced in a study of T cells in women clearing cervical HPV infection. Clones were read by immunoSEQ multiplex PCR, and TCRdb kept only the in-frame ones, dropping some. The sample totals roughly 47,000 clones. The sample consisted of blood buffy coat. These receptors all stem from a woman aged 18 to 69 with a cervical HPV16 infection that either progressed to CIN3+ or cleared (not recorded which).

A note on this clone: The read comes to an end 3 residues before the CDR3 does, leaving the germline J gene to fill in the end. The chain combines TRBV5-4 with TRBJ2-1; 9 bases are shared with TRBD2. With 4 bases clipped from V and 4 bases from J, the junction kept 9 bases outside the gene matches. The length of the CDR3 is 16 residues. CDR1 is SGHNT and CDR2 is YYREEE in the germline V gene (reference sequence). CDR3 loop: CASSIRSGLAYNEQFF. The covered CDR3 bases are TGTGCCAGCAGCATAAGGTCGGGACTAGCTTACAATGAG.

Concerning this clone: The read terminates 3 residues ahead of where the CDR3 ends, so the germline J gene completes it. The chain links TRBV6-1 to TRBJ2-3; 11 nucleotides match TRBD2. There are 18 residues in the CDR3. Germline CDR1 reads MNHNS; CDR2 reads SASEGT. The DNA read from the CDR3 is TGTGCCAGCAGTGAAGTAATGCTAGCGGGGGGACTCCAAGAGACG. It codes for CASSEVMLAGGLQET. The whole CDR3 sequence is CASSEVMLAGGLQETQYF.

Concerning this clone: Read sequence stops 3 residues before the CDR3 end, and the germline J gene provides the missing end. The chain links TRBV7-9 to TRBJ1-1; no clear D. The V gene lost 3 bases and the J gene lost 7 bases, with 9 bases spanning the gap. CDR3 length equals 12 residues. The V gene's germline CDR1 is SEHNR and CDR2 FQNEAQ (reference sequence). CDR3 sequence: CASSFQQLEAFF. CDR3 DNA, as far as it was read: TGTGCCAGCAGCTTTCAACAGCTTGAA.

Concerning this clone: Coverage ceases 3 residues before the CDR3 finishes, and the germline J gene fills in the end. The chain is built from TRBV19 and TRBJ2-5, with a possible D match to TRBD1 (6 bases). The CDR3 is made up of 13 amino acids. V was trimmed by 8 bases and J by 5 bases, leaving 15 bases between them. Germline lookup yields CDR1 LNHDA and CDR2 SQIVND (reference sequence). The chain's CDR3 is CASGSGVGETQYF. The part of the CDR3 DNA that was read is TGTGCCAGTGGTTCAGGGGTAGGGGAGACC.

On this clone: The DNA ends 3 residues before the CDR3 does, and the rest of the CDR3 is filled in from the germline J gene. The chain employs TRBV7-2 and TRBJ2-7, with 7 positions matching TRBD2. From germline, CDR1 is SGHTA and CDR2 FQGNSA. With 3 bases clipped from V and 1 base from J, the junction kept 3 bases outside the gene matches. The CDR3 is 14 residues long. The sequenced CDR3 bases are TGTGCCAGCAGCTTGAGGCGGGAGTCCTACGAG. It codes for CASSLRRESYE. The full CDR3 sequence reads CASSLRRESYEQYF.